The rows below give T cell receptor beta chains drawn from one sample of a study of blood T cell repertoires in COVID-19. Data came from immunoSEQ multiplex PCR; TCRdb stores just in-frame clones and leaves some out. The sample contains about 44,000 clones, roughly 80% of which appear only once. The sequenced material came from peripheral blood. The receptors stem from a human donor in a cohort sampled during active COVID-19. Both conserved end residues are part of each CDR3. Fields, in order: D gene, V gene, clone size, J gene, CDR3 protein, CDR3 DNA. The D gene is left open where the match is weak. The listing skips clone size in some rows; elsewhere it reads once, few, many or a size class.

.	TRBV19	.	TRBJ2-2	CASRTQTVNTGELFF	TGTGCCAGTAGAACACAGACAGTGAACACCGGGGAGCTGTTTTTT
.	TRBV5-4	.	TRBJ1-1	CASSPWNTEAFF	TGTGCCAGCAGCCCTTGGAACACTGAAGCTTTCTTT
TRBD1	TRBV18	.	TRBJ1-6	CASSPSVWDRGSGTQNSPLHF	TGTGCCAGCTCACCCTCGGTCTGGGACAGGGGTAGCGGAACACAAAATTCACCCCTCCACTTT
.	TRBV19	once	TRBJ2-7	CASSIRGPYEQYF	TGTGCCAGTAGTATTCGGGGTCCCTACGAGCAGTACTTC
.	TRBV11-2	.	TRBJ1-3	CASSLDPLQAGGNTIYF	TGTGCCAGCAGCTTAGACCCCCTGCAGGCAGGAGGAAACACCATATATTTT
TRBD1	TRBV9	few	TRBJ2-7	CASSQDRGTEQYF	TGTGCCAGCAGCCAGGACAGGGGCACCGAGCAGTACTTC
TRBD2	TRBV18	.	TRBJ2-3	CASSSTSGGGTQYF	TGTGCCAGCTCTTCGACTAGCGGGGGAGGTACGCAGTATTTT
TRBD1	TRBV28	.	TRBJ1-3	CASRIPGQGNTIYF	TGTGCCAGCAGAATCCCGGGACAGGGAAACACCATATATTTT
.	TRBV27	.	TRBJ1-5	CASSLSGTRGRQHQPQHF	TGTGCCAGCAGTTTATCGGGGACGCGGGGAAGGCAGCACCAGCCCCAGCATTTT
TRBD1	TRBV6-1	.	TRBJ1-5	CASSRTGRNQPQHF	TGTGCCAGCAGTAGGACAGGACGCAATCAGCCCCAGCATTTT
.	TRBV11-2	.	TRBJ1-2	CASSLSSGGLIYGYTF	TGTGCCAGCAGCTTAAGCTCCGGGGGGCTTATCTATGGCTACACCTTC
.	TRBV30	once	TRBJ1-6	CAWSVENSYNSPLHF	TGTGCCTGGAGTGTAGAGAACTCCTATAATTCACCCCTCCACTTT
.	TRBV24-1	once	TRBJ2-3	CATSDPLRGNLADTQYF	TGTGCCACCAGTGACCCGTTGCGGGGAAACCTCGCAGATACGCAGTATTTT
.	TRBV19	.	TRBJ2-6	CATAQNPGANVLTF	TGTGCCACCGCCCAGAACCCCGGGGCCAACGTCCTGACTTTC
TRBD1	TRBV10-3	.	TRBJ2-5	CAISYRGQETQYF	TGTGCCATCAGTTACAGGGGACAAGAGACCCAGTACTTC
.	TRBV7-8	many	TRBJ1-3	CASSLAGGRQSSGNTIYF	TGTGCCAGCAGCTTAGCCGGGGGTCGGCAGAGCTCTGGAAACACCATATATTTT
TRBD2	TRBV5-4	.	TRBJ2-1	CASSLEGLVFNEQFF	TGTGCCAGCAGCTTGGAAGGACTAGTTTTCAATGAGCAGTTCTTC
.	TRBV7-3	.	TRBJ2-5	CASSRGQQETQYF	TGTGCCAGCAGCCGCGGGCAACAAGAGACCCAGTACTTC
TRBD1	TRBV7-8	.	TRBJ1-2	CASSLRDRGLANYGYTF	TGTGCCAGCAGCTTAAGGGACAGGGGGTTAGCTAACTATGGCTACACCTTC
TRBD1	TRBV15	.	TRBJ1-2	CATSFRDRVDGYTF	TGTGCCACCAGCTTCCGGGACAGGGTCGATGGCTACACCTTC
.	TRBV10-1	.	TRBJ2-1	CASSRGGGVSYNEQFF	TGCGCCAGCAGCAGAGGAGGCGGGGTGTCCTACAATGAGCAGTTCTTC
.	TRBV3-1/TRBV3-2	.	TRBJ2-7	CASSQAGSRPYEQYF	TGTGCCAGCAGCCAAGCAGGGTCCCGGCCCTACGAGCAGTACTTC
.	TRBV12-3/TRBV12-4	few	TRBJ1-2	CASSSSLNYGYTF	TGTGCCAGCAGTTCTAGTCTCAACTATGGCTACACCTTC